Sequencing of this TCR beta chain was carried out in a study of control samples from healthy donors and cancer patients. Using immunoSEQ multiplex PCR, the repertoire was profiled, and TCRdb retains in-frame clones only, with some absent. Altogether about 80,000 clones are present, roughly nine tenths being singletons, with the ten largest covering 5.5%. Deletions cut 2 bases from V and 0 bases from J, with 14 bases between. Germline V CDR1 and CDR2: PRHDT, FYEKMQ (reference sequence). This CDR3 spans 16 amino acids. The genes are TRBV13 and TRBJ2-7, with D unresolved. Sequencing input: blood. The TCR sequence derives from a man aged 45-65 years in good health. The CDR3 sequence: CASSLRDTPSSYEQYF. The CDR3 DNA reads as TGTGCCAGCAGCTTAAGAGATACTCCTAGCTCCTACGAGCAGTACTTC.